Listed below are T cell receptor beta chains from one sample, sequenced in a study of OX40 agonist ivuxolimab in advanced cancers. This table comes from immunoSEQ multiplex PCR, and its TCRdb copy is limited to in-frame clones, with some not included. The repertoire holds tens of thousands of clones, around 84% seen once, with approximately 1.6% in the top ten. The specimen was CD4+ or CD8+ T cells sorted from blood, collected in a trial of the OX40 agonist ivuxolimab. These receptors all stem from an adult with an advanced solid tumor such as melanoma, head and neck, liver or kidney cancer. Each CDR3 is given with its conserved first and last residue. D genes are given only for firm matches. The size field is filled for only some rows; it gives once, few, many or a size class.

j_gene	abundance	v_gene	d_gene	CDR3aa	CDR3nt
TRBJ1-5	.	TRBV7-8	.	CASSRDSNQPQHF	TGTGCCAGCAGCAGAGACAGCAATCAGCCCCAGCATTTT
TRBJ2-3	once	TRBV9	TRBD2	CASSVVPSGKGVDTQYF	TGTGCCAGCAGCGTAGTGCCTAGCGGGAAAGGGGTAGATACGCAGTATTTT
TRBJ2-7	few	TRBV11-3	TRBD2	CASSWTSGSGEQYF	TGTGCCAGCAGCTGGACTAGCGGGAGTGGGGAGCAGTACTTC
TRBJ2-7	.	TRBV28	TRBD2	CAGSPGTSGTYEQYF	TGTGCCGGCAGTCCCGGGACTAGCGGAACCTACGAGCAGTACTTC
TRBJ1-5	.	TRBV18	.	CASSLGQSNQPQHF	TGTGCCAGCTCACTTGGACAGTCGAATCAGCCCCAGCATTTT
TRBJ2-7	.	TRBV6-5	TRBD1	CASSPRTGEPYEQYF	TGTGCCAGCAGTCCTCGGACAGGGGAGCCCTACGAGCAGTACTTC
TRBJ2-2	.	TRBV9	.	CASSVDVGGELFF	TGTGCCAGCAGCGTAGATGTGGGCGGGGAGCTGTTTTTT
TRBJ2-5	.	TRBV7-6	.	CASSLAQSQGSTQYF	TGTGCCAGCAGCTTAGCGCAGAGCCAGGGGTCGACCCAGTACTTC
TRBJ2-7	.	TRBV15	.	CATSRDLSYEQYF	TGTGCCACCAGCAGAGATCTAAGCTACGAGCAGTACTTC
TRBJ1-1	.	TRBV30	.	CAWSGTVEAFF	TGTGCCTGGAGTGGGACAGTTGAAGCTTTCTTT